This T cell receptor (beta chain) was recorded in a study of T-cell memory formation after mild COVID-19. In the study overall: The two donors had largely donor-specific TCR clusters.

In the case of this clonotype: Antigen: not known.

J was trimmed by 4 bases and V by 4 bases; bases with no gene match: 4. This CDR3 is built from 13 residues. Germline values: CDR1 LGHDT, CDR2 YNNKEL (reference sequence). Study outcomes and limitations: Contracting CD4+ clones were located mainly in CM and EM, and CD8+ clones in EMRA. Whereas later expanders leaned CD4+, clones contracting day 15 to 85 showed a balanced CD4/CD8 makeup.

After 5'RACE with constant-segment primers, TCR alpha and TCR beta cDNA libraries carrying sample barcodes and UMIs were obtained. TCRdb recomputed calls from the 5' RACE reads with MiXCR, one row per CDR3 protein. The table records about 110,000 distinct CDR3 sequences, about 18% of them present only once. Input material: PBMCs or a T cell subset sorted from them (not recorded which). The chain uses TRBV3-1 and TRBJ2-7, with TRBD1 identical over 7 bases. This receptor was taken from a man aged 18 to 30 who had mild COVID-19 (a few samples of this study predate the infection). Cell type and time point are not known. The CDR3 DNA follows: TGTGCCAGCAGCCGGGACAGACTATACGAGCAGTACTTC. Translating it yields CASSRDRLYEQYF.